These 18 T cell receptor beta chains were all obtained from the same sample, sequenced in a study of blood T cell repertoires in COVID-19. Using immunoSEQ multiplex PCR, the repertoire was profiled, and TCRdb retains in-frame clones only, with some absent. This table holds 75,000 or so clones, approximately 86% found once. The sample consisted of peripheral blood. The origin of the receptors is a man aged 50 to 60 with acute or convalescent COVID-19.

The rearrangement links TRBV18 to TRBJ1-2; 7 bases agree with TRBD1. The germline gives CDR1 KGHSH, CDR2 LQKENI. The CDR3 length is 15 residues. With 2 bases clipped from V and 13 bases from J, the junction kept 16 bases outside the gene matches. CDR3: CASSPNRDSPQRRTF. CDR3 coding DNA: TGTGCCAGCTCACCAAATAGGGACAGCCCCCAACGGCGCACCTTC.

J is TRBJ2-4 and V is TRBV12-3 or TRBV12-4; D perhaps matches TRBD2 (5 bases). V lost 2 bases and J lost 7, with 6 bases in between. The CDR3 totals 12 residues. The CDR3 reads CASSLSGNIQYF. CDR3 in DNA: TGTGCCAGCAGTTTATCGGGGAACATTCAGTACTTC.

V gene TRBV9 combines with J gene TRBJ1-2, with D maybe TRBD1 (6 bases). V dropped 0 bases and J dropped 8 bases, with 11 bases sitting between them. This CDR3 is 13 amino acids long. Germline CDR1 SGDLS, CDR2 YYNGEE. CDR3 DNA: TGTGCCAGCAGCGTAGGAGCAGGGGAAGGCTACACCTTC. It translates to CASSVGAGEGYTF.

V gene TRBV28 combines with J gene TRBJ1-2; 7 bases fit TRBD1. The CDR3 has 15 amino acids. The germline gives CDR1 MDHEN, CDR2 SYDVKM. J lost 1 base, V lost 7 bases, and 9 bases had no gene match. The CDR3 nucleotides are TGTGCCAGCACACAACAGGGGCCGGATAACTATGGCTACACCTTC. Translation gives CASTQQGPDNYGYTF.

The chain uses TRBV5-4 and TRBJ1-6; D possibly corresponds to TRBD1 (5 bases). The CDR3 covers 15 residues. Trimming took 0 bases from V and 5 from J, leaving 9 bases between them. Germline V gene sequence: CDR1 SGHNT, CDR2 YYREEE (reference sequence). The CDR3 sequence is CASSLAGLNNSPLHF. The CDR3 coding sequence is TGTGCCAGCAGCTTGGCAGGGCTCAATAATTCACCCCTCCACTTT.

V is TRBV27 and J is TRBJ1-4; 9 bases align to TRBD1. Germline lookup yields CDR1 MNHEY and CDR2 SMNVEV (reference sequence). The CDR3 sequence is 15 residues long. The V and J ends lost 2 bases and 3 bases, in that order; junction bases with no gene match: 1. The CDR3 region is CASSLGQGPNEKLFF. In DNA, the CDR3 is TGTGCCAGCAGTTTAGGACAGGGGCCTAATGAAAAACTGTTTTTT.

This chain connects TRBV24-1 to TRBJ2-1, with D perhaps TRBD2 (5 bases). Per germline, CDR1 KGHDR and CDR2 SFDVKD. The CDR3 is 11 amino acids. V dropped 5 bases and J dropped 13 bases, with 11 bases sitting between them. The CDR3 sequence is CATSASGSQFF. The CDR3 DNA sequence: TGTGCCACCAGTGCTTCGGGATCTCAGTTCTTC.

The J gene is TRBJ2-7, the V gene TRBV12-5; 8 positions agree with TRBD2. CDR3 length: 13 residues. Per germline, CDR1 LGHNT and CDR2 FRNRAP. Trimming at V came to 6 bases and at J to 6 bases, leaving 7 bases not matched to a gene. The CDR3 nucleotides read TGTGCTAGTGGACTCCGGGGGGGCGTCGAGCAGTACTTC. This translates into CASGLRGGVEQYF.

The rearrangement joins TRBV4-1 to TRBJ2-1; 10 positions match TRBD2. After removal of 4 bases from V and 9 bases from J, the junction contained 9 bases not matched to a gene. The CDR3 loop spans 15 amino acids. Germline V gene lookup returns CDR1 MGHRA and CDR2 YSYEKL. This CDR3 is CASSPPGAGGVEQFF. For the CDR3, the DNA is TGCGCCAGCAGCCCGCCGGGAGCGGGGGGGGTTGAGCAGTTCTTC.

This chain joins TRBV6-5 and TRBJ1-1, with a weak D call TRBD1 (5 bases). CDR1 and CDR2 from the germline V gene are MNHEY and SVGAGI. V was cut by 10 bases and J by 0 bases, with 12 bases left in between. The CDR3 consists of 13 residues. The CDR3 here is CATQRQMNTEAFF. The CDR3 DNA follows: TGTGCCACTCAGAGACAGATGAACACTGAAGCTTTCTTT.

The chain combines TRBV4-1 with TRBJ1-1, with TRBD1 matching over 10 bases. V trimming: 0 bases; J trimming: 4 bases; junction bases outside the gene matches: 11. Per germline, CDR1 MGHRA and CDR2 YSYEKL. This CDR3 comprises 18 residues. CDR3 DNA: TGCGCCAGCAGCCAAGACTACTGGGTGGGACAGGGGCCCACTGAAGCTTTCTTT. Translating it yields CASSQDYWVGQGPTEAFF.

This chain connects TRBV7-9 to TRBJ2-3; possible D gene TRBD1, 5 bases. Germline V gene data show CDR1 as SEHNR and CDR2 as FQNEAQ (reference sequence). Trimming removed 7 bases at V and 3 bases at J, with 20 bases between. The CDR3 loop spans 16 amino acids. The CDR3 DNA reads TGTGCCAGCACCAAATTGGGCAGGGCAAAAACAGATACGCAGTATTTT. Translating gives CASTKLGRAKTDTQYF. Full variable domain (remainder filled in from reference TRBV7-9 and TRBJ2-3): DTGVSQNPRHKITKRGQNVTFRCDPISEHNRLYWYRQTLGQGPEFLTYFQNEAQLEKSRLLSDRFSAERPKGSFSTLEIQRTEQGDSAMYLCASTKLGRAKTDTQYFGPGTRLTVL.

A note on this clone: Compared with germline, one end of the junction differs, possibly owing to a read error. The rearrangement links TRBV11-1 to TRBJ2-7, with a possible D match to TRBD1 (6 bases). This CDR3 has 13 residues. Germline V gene data show CDR1 as SGHAT and CDR2 as FQDESV (reference sequence). For the CDR3, the DNA is TGTGCCAGCAGCTTAGTATCAGGGGCGAAGGTTTCCTTC. It codes for CASSLVSGAKVSF.

This chain links TRBV5-1 with TRBJ1-2; TRBD1 agrees at 12 bases. From germline, CDR1 is SGHRS and CDR2 YFSETQ. Trimming at V came to 4 bases and at J to 7 bases, leaving 8 bases not matched to a gene. This CDR3 spans 15 amino acids. The DNA of the CDR3 is TGCGCCAGCAGCGAGGGGACAGGGGGCGCCGGTGGCTACACCTTC. Translating gives CASSEGTGGAGGYTF. Based on the CDR3 plus reference TRBV5-1 and TRBJ1-2, the full variable domain is KAGVTQTPRYLIKTRGQQVTLSCSPISGHRSVSWYQQTPGQGLQFLFEYFSETQRNKGNFPGRFSGRQFSNSRSEMNVSTLELGDSALYLCASSEGTGGAGGYTFGSGTRLTVV.

This clone came up once. The chain's CDR3 is CASSLGTGGSYEQYF. For the CDR3, the DNA is TGTGCCAGCAGCCTCGGGACAGGAGGCTCCTACGAGCAGTACTTC. This chain links TRBV3-1 (or the pseudogene TRBV3-2) with TRBJ2-7, with TRBD1 matching 8 bases. There are 15 residues in the CDR3. Germline trimming cut 4 bases from V and 0 bases from J; bases unmatched to any gene: 5. CDR1 and CDR2 from the germline V gene are LGHDT and YNNKEL (reference sequence).

Here the CDR3 DNA reads TGTGCCAGTAGTACAACCGGGACAGGGATTCAGCCCCAGCATTTT. It specifies CASSTTGTGIQPQHF. The rearrangement uses TRBV19 and TRBJ1-5, with 9 nucleotides matching TRBD1. The CDR3 is 15 residues long. The germline CDR1 and CDR2 sequences are LNHDA and SQIVND (reference sequence). V gave up 4 bases and J gave up 6 bases; unmatched junction bases: 7.

As to this clone: The same CDR3 arises from other DNA sequences in this sample as well. CDR3 in DNA: TGTGCCAGCAGTTACCCGGGGAACACTGAAGCTTTCTTT. Its translation is CASSYPGNTEAFF. The chain recombines TRBV6-5 with TRBJ1-1; no firm D call. V gave up 2 bases and J gave up 1 base, with 5 bases separating them. CDR1 and CDR2 from the germline V gene are MNHEY and SVGAGI. There are 13 residues in the CDR3.

The CDR3 protein is CASSPTGIYIDTQYF. CDR3 coding DNA: TGTGCCAGTAGTCCGACAGGAATCTACATAGATACGCAGTATTTT. This chain connects TRBV19 to TRBJ2-3; D perhaps matches TRBD1 (6 bases). Trimming stripped 5 bases from V and 5 bases from J, with 17 bases between. The CDR3 spans 15 residues. Germline lookup yields CDR1 LNHDA and CDR2 SQIVND (reference sequence).